One TCR beta chain is described in this entry. V lost 4 bases and J lost 2, with 16 bases in between. CDR1 is SGDLS and CDR2 is YYNGEE in the germline V gene. The CDR3 is made up of 16 amino acids. These data come from a study of blood T cell repertoires in COVID-19. Overall study: Researchers got acute and convalescent COVID-19 samples from the United States, Italy and Spain.

Study processing details: The assay estimated nucleated cells by amplifying reference gene primers. The assay was immunoSEQ multiplex PCR, and TCRdb's table has in-frame clones only and misses some. That table is the source of V, J and clone size, and D and trimming were worked out from the DNA. This table holds over 30,000 clones, 81% found once. This receptor was identified in an elderly man with active or convalescent COVID-19. Sample: peripheral blood. The chain links TRBV9 to TRBJ1-3, with D possibly matching TRBD1 (6 bases). The CDR3 nucleotides are TGTGCCAGCAGCCCTCCGGGGGGGCAAACTGGAAACACCATATATTTT. Translation gives CASSPPGGQTGNTIYF.